There are a few counts of the clone carrying this T cell receptor beta chain. Its antigen is unidentified. RNA transcripts yielded amplified TCR beta CDR3 regions. Initially, a first-round RT-PCR of the TCR CDR3 employed the HTBI primer set. MiXCR, applied by TCRdb to the multiplex PCR reads, yields one record per CDR3 protein. The table records fewer than 500,000 distinct CDR3 sequences, less than 15% of them present only once. The data were taken from a study of T cells in Graves' hyperthyroidism and ophthalmopathy. General study findings and limits: Model output signaled ophthalmopathy a median around 6.9 months ahead of onset. In the blood, most expanded thyroid clonotypes above 0.001 appeared as well.

The V segment lost 6 bases and the J segment 5 bases; nucleotides outside the gene matches: 8. This CDR3 has 13 residues. Germline assignment: CDR1 DFQATT and CDR2 SNEGSKA (reference sequence). Those with hyperthyroidism were 18 to 65 years old, newly diagnosed, and ill for under 2 months. Together with thyroid ultrasound, orbital computed tomography, serum thyroxine and TRAb, clinical symptoms were used for diagnoses. This chain links TRBV20-1 with TRBJ1-2, with 8 bases lining up with TRBD1. The material sequenced was blood. The clonotype comes from a man between 25 and 39 years old with Graves' hyperthyroidism that later progressed to Graves' ophthalmopathy. CDR3 DNA sequence: TGCAGTGCGCGGACAGGGAACCGATATGGCTACACCTTC. It codes for CSARTGNRYGYTF.